The 25 T cell receptor beta chains given below trace back to one sample, sequenced in a study of T-cell reconstitution after alpha-beta-depleted transplantation in children. Unique molecular identifiers featured in how the TCRbeta library was prepared. One entry per CDR3 protein results from TCRdb running MiXCR on the PCR reads. Of fewer than 550,000 distinct CDR3 sequences listed, approximately 10% are singletons. Sequenced here: PBMCs, mostly from graft donor cells, sampled 180 days after TCRalphabeta/CD19-depleted stem cell transplant. The origin of the receptors is a female patient aged 2-10 years who had a stem cell transplant for aplastic anemia, so the T cells may come from the graft donor.

This clonotype was counted between two and nine times. This chain links TRBV6-2 or TRBV6-3 with TRBJ2-7, with D possibly TRBD2 on 5 matching bases. The CDR3 totals 13 residues. With 6 bases removed from V and 3 bases from J, the gap between germline ends came to 12 bases. Germline lookup yields CDR1 MNHEY and CDR2 SVGEGT. The CDR3 protein is CASSWPAGYEQYV. The DNA for the CDR3 is TGTGCCAGCAGCTGGCCCGCGGGCTACGAGCAGTACGTC.

The chain links TRBV15 to TRBJ2-7, with D hard to call. In germline, CDR1 is LNHNV, CDR2 YYDKDF (reference sequence). V was cut by 6 bases and J by 3 bases, with 12 bases left in between. The CDR3 runs 13 residues. The DNA for the CDR3 is TGTGCCACCAGTCCGACCGAATTCTACGAGCAGTACTTC. As protein: CATSPTEFYEQYF.

The chain couples TRBV19 to TRBJ2-5, with 7 bases that match TRBD2. V shed 7 bases and J 6 bases; nucleotides not matched to a gene: 14. The germline V gene encodes CDR1 LNHDA and CDR2 SQIVND (reference sequence). The CDR3 contains 15 residues. The CDR3 loop is CASMAGRGREKTQYF. The CDR3 nucleotides read TGTGCCAGTATGGCCGGCCGGGGGAGGGAAAAGACCCAGTACTTC.

This chain joins TRBV15 and TRBJ2-2; a possible D gene is TRBD2 (5 bases). CDR1 is LNHNV, CDR2 YYDKDF, per germline (reference sequence). CDR3 size: 15 residues. The V gene lost 1 base and the J gene lost 0 bases, with 6 bases spanning the gap. The CDR3 is CATSRVGANTGELFF. The CDR3 coding sequence is TGTGCCACCAGCAGAGTGGGAGCGAACACCGGGGAGCTGTTTTTT.

This chain connects TRBV7-2 to TRBJ2-1; no definite D call. CDR1 SGHTA and CDR2 FQGNSA come from the germline V gene. The V end was cut by 2 bases, the J end by 8 bases, with 4 bases between. The CDR3 covers 11 residues. The CDR3 is CASSLKYEQFF. The DNA for the CDR3 is TGTGCCAGCAGCTTAAAGTATGAGCAGTTCTTC.

In its sample, this clonotype was seen once. The rearrangement uses TRBV10-3 and TRBJ2-3, with D maybe TRBD2 (6 bases). Trimming cost V 4 bases and J 1 base, with 12 bases left between them. The CDR3 sequence is 15 residues long. Germline lookup yields CDR1 ENHRY and CDR2 SYGVKD. CDR3 sequence reads: CAISGRGIRTDTQYF. The CDR3 coding sequence is TGTGCCATCAGTGGTCGCGGGATCCGCACAGATACGCAGTATTTT.

Only a few counts were recorded for this clonotype. The gene calls are TRBV11-1 and TRBJ1-3, with TRBD1 identical over 7 bases. The CDR3 contains 19 residues. V was clipped by 3 bases and J by 5 bases; unmatched bases: 19. CDR1 is SGHAT, CDR2 FQDESV, per germline (reference sequence). CDR3 region: CASSFKQGFSESSRNTIYF. In DNA form, the CDR3 reads TGTGCCAGCAGCTTCAAACAGGGGTTCAGTGAATCGAGTAGAAACACCATATATTTT.

This clonotype was seen ten or more times. The chain recombines TRBV11-2 with TRBJ2-5; D is tentatively TRBD1 or TRBD2 (5 bases each). Per germline, CDR1 SGHAT and CDR2 FQNNGV. V lost 1 base and J lost 5, with 17 bases in between. This CDR3 contains 16 residues. CDR3 nucleotides: TGTGCCAGCAGCTTAGGGTCTGGGGGAGCCACTGAGACCCAGTACTTC. Its translation: CASSLGSGGATETQYF.

The rearrangement uses TRBV5-1 and TRBJ2-1; 7 bases line up with TRBD2. Looked up from germline, CDR1 is SGHRS and CDR2 is YFSETQ. The ends lost 4 bases at V and 0 bases at J; junction bases unmatched: 10. The CDR3 is 17 amino acids. Here the CDR3 DNA reads TGCGCCAGCAGCCTTTATTTTAGCGGGCGCTCCTACAATGAGCAGTTCTTC. Protein sequence: CASSLYFSGRSYNEQFF. The complete variable domain, with remaining parts taken from reference TRBV5-1 and TRBJ2-1, reads KAGVTQTPRYLIKTRGQQVTLSCSPISGHRSVSWYQQTPGQGLQFLFEYFSETQRNKGNFPGRFSGRQFSNSRSEMNVSTLELGDSALYLCASSLYFSGRSYNEQFFGPGTRLTVL.

The chain combines TRBV4-3 with TRBJ2-1; D is ambiguous. Germline CDR1 and CDR2: LGHNA and YSLEER. The germline V and J ends were trimmed by 1 base and 5 bases, with 15 bases remaining between them. This CDR3 spans 16 amino acids. The CDR3, as DNA: TGCGCCAGCAGCCAAGTTCTACTCCCAAGGAACAATGAGCAGTTCTTC. Its translation: CASSQVLLPRNNEQFF.

A few counts support this clonotype. The V and J genes are TRBV28 and TRBJ1-2; D gene ambiguous. The V gene's germline CDR1 is MDHEN and CDR2 SYDVKM. This CDR3 spans 14 amino acids. The germline V and J ends were trimmed by 6 bases and 8 bases, with 19 bases remaining between them. The CDR3 region has the DNA TGTGCCAGCAGCCAACCCGACCTACAGAAGGGCTACACCTTC. This sequence encodes CASSQPDLQKGYTF.

Many counts were recorded for this clonotype. The rearrangement uses TRBV9 and TRBJ1-2; D is possibly TRBD1 (5 bases). This CDR3 contains 13 residues. CDR1 SGDLS and CDR2 YYNGEE come from the germline V gene. Between the trimmed V and J ends, which lost 0 bases and 2 bases, there was a span of 5 bases. The CDR3 region has the DNA TGTGCCAGCAGCGTAGCAGGGAACTATGGCTACACCTTC. It is translated as CASSVAGNYGYTF.

This clonotype was detected a few times. This chain uses TRBV7-9 with TRBJ2-4; the match to TRBD1 covers 10 bases. Germline loops: CDR1 SEHNR, CDR2 FQNEAQ (reference sequence). Germline trimming cut 5 bases from V and 3 bases from J; bases unmatched to any gene: 4. The CDR3 extends over 15 amino acids. The DNA for the CDR3 is TGTGCCAGCAGCGCCGGGACAGGGGTCAAAAACATTCAGTACTTC. Residues: CASSAGTGVKNIQYF.

This clonotype was detected a few times. The V and J genes are TRBV4-3 and TRBJ2-1; 7 bases match TRBD2. With 4 bases clipped from V and 7 bases from J, the junction kept 4 bases outside the gene matches. This CDR3 comprises 13 residues. Germline values: CDR1 LGHNA, CDR2 YSLEER. This chain's CDR3 is CASSPFSGNEQFF. Here the CDR3 DNA reads TGCGCCAGCAGCCCCTTTAGCGGGAATGAGCAGTTCTTC.

This clonotype was counted at least ten times. V gene TRBV5-1 combines with J gene TRBJ2-1, with 10 bases matching TRBD2. The germline CDR1 and CDR2 sequences are SGHRS and YFSETQ. This CDR3 comprises 14 residues. V trimming: 4 bases; J trimming: 10 bases; junction bases outside the gene matches: 8. The CDR3 spells CASSPRGLAAEQFF. The CDR3 nucleotides are TGCGCCAGCAGCCCTCGCGGACTAGCGGCGGAGCAGTTCTTC.

The chain recombines TRBV25-1 with TRBJ2-7; a possible D gene is TRBD2 (7 bases). Germline CDR1 MGHDK, CDR2 SYGVNS. V was trimmed by 7 bases and J by 6 bases, leaving 13 bases between them. There are 12 residues in the CDR3. CDR3 residues: CASNRGAAEQYF. The CDR3 DNA reads as TGTGCCAGCAATCGGGGGGCGGCCGAGCAGTACTTC.

This clonotype came up a few times. The V gene is TRBV12-1, the J gene TRBJ2-5; the table's D call, TRBD1, was not checked against the DNA. TRBV12-1 is an annotated pseudogene. The CDR3 sequence is 15 residues long. The CDR3 DNA sequence: TGTGCCAGCAGCCAGGGGGGGACAGAAGAAGAGACCCAGTACTTC. Translating it yields CASSQGGTEEETQYF.

This clonotype has more than one count but fewer than ten. The chain recombines TRBV14 with TRBJ1-2; 8 positions agree with TRBD1. The junction had 13 bases not matched to a gene; V was cut back by 2 bases and J by 8 bases. CDR1 is SGHDN, CDR2 FVKESK, per germline. The CDR3 sequence is 16 residues long. The chain's CDR3 is CASSQLLDRGYGGYTF. The DNA for the CDR3 is TGTGCCAGCAGCCAACTTTTAGACAGGGGATATGGGGGCTACACCTTC.

V is TRBV28 and J is TRBJ2-3, with a tentative D call TRBD1 (5 bases). The V end lost 4 bases, the J end lost 2 bases, and 13 bases lay between the germline ends. CDR1 is MDHEN and CDR2 is SYDVKM in the germline V gene. The CDR3 length is 15 residues. The CDR3 region is CASSSRTSYTDTQYF. The CDR3 region has the DNA TGTGCCAGCAGTTCGAGGACAAGTTACACAGATACGCAGTATTTT. Full variable domain (rest looked up from reference TRBV28 and TRBJ2-3): DVKVTQSSRYLVKRTGEKVFLECVQDMDHENMFWYRQDPGLGLRLIYFSYDVKMKEKGDIPEGYSVSREKKERFSLILESASTNQTSMYLCASSSRTSYTDTQYFGPGTRLTVL.

This clonotype was detected a few times. The chain couples TRBV7-9 to TRBJ1-2, with D tentatively TRBD1 (6 bases). The length of the CDR3 is 15 residues. Germline values: CDR1 SEHNR, CDR2 FQNEAQ (reference sequence). V was clipped by 5 bases and J by 2 bases, with 15 bases between them. Here the CDR3 DNA reads TGTGCCAGCAGCCCGCGGGGTAGGGGGAACTATGGCTACACCTTC. The encoded protein is CASSPRGRGNYGYTF.

This clonotype was seen more than once but under ten times. This rearrangement joins TRBV7-9 to TRBJ2-5, with 9 bases lining up with TRBD1. V lost 3 bases and J lost 3; bases outside the gene matches: 5. The V gene's germline CDR1 is SEHNR and CDR2 FQNEAQ (reference sequence). The CDR3 has 15 residues. Here the CDR3 reads CASSFSGTGKETQYF. Written as DNA, the CDR3 is TGTGCCAGCAGCTTTTCCGGGACAGGGAAAGAGACCCAGTACTTC.

There are a few counts of this clonotype. The chain employs TRBV7-3 and TRBJ2-3; 11 nucleotides agree with TRBD2. CDR3 length equals 17 residues. The V and J ends lost 2 bases and 0 bases, in that order; junction bases with no gene match: 4. CDR1 SGHTA and CDR2 FQGTGA come from the germline V gene. The CDR3 here is CASSLLTSGTSTDTQYF. In nucleotides, the CDR3 is TGTGCCAGCAGCTTATTGACTAGCGGGACTAGCACAGATACGCAGTATTTT.

V is TRBV20-1 and J is TRBJ1-4; D not certain. V lost 3 bases, J lost 2 bases, and 13 bases lay in between. The CDR3 loop spans 15 amino acids. The germline gives CDR1 DFQATT, CDR2 SNEGSKA (reference sequence). The CDR3 DNA reads TGCAGTGCTAGCCCGAGCCGGACCACTAATGAAAAACTGTTTTTT. It translates to CSASPSRTTNEKLFF.

The chain couples TRBV28 to TRBJ2-3; D possibly corresponds to TRBD2 (6 bases). Germline loops: CDR1 MDHEN, CDR2 SYDVKM. Trimming pared 5 bases from V and 8 bases from J, leaving 17 bases between. The CDR3 sequence is 14 residues long. The CDR3 reads CASSTNRGFGTQYF. Written as DNA, the CDR3 is TGTGCCAGCAGTACTAACCGGGGGTTTGGTACGCAGTATTTT.

The table lists this clonotype with a count of one. A much bigger clone sits one base away, suggesting this may be a read error. The chain uses TRBV5-6 and TRBJ2-7; possibly TRBD1 or TRBD2 for D (5 bases each). The germline gives CDR1 SGHDT, CDR2 YYEEEE. The CDR3 totals 19 residues. V shed 0 bases and J shed 4 bases, with 26 bases lying between them. CDR3 DNA sequence: TGTGCCAGCAGCTTGGCGGGACCAGGGTGGGGATCTGGGGAATACGAGCAGTACTTC. Translated, it gives CASSLAGPGWGSGEYEQYF.